Shown below are 28 T cell receptor beta chains from a single sample sequenced in a study of graft-versus-host responses after intestinal transplantation. The table came from immunoSEQ multiplex PCR; TCRdb's copy has only in-frame clones and leaves some out. The sample lists about 90,000 clones, about nine tenths seen once, with roughly 0.31% in the top ten. The antigens of these receptors remain unknown. The sequenced sample was unstimulated CD4+ T cells sorted from spleen or lymph node cells, obtained before intestinal transplant. The origin of the receptors is a human donor who received an intestinal transplant.

The rearrangement uses TRBV10-1 and TRBJ2-1; 13 positions match TRBD2. V dropped 4 bases and J dropped 8; count of bases not matched to a gene: 8. CDR1 is WNHNN, CDR2 SYGVQD, per germline (reference sequence). This CDR3 comprises 16 residues. CDR3 coding DNA: TGCGCCAGCAGTGCGGCCGGAACTAGCGGGAGGGATGAGCAGTTCTTC. It specifies CASSAAGTSGRDEQFF.

V is TRBV5-1 and J is TRBJ2-7, with D uncertain. Germline lookup yields CDR1 SGHRS and CDR2 YFSETQ. There are 15 residues in the CDR3. V shed 1 base and J shed 2 bases, with 13 bases lying between them. CDR3 DNA: TGCGCCAGCAGCTTGCCCAGACAAAGCCCCTACGAGCAGTACTTC. It encodes CASSLPRQSPYEQYF.

The chain has TRBV27 and TRBJ1-4, with 8 positions matching TRBD1. Germline CDR1 is MNHEY and CDR2 is SMNVEV (reference sequence). V was pared by 10 bases and J by 7 bases, with 8 bases of the junction left unmatched. CDR3 size: 13 residues. The CDR3 sequence is CATRPDRAEKLFF. The CDR3 DNA follows: TGTGCCACCCGCCCGGACAGGGCTGAAAAACTGTTTTTT.

The chain has TRBV29-1 and TRBJ1-2; D is possibly TRBD1 (6 bases). The CDR3 contains 13 residues. Per germline, CDR1 SQVTM and CDR2 ANQGSEA. Trimming stripped 4 bases from V and 7 bases from J, with 16 bases between. The CDR3 sequence: CSVVQGNSGGYTF. CDR3 DNA: TGCAGCGTTGTACAGGGAAATTCAGGTGGCTACACCTTC. Full variable domain (remainder filled in from reference TRBV29-1 and TRBJ1-2): SAVISQKPSRDICQRGTSLTIQCQVDSQVTMMFWYRQQPGQSLTLIATANQGSEATYESGFVIDKFPISRPNLTFSTLTVSNMSPEDSSIYLCSVVQGNSGGYTFGSGTRLTVV.

The rearrangement uses TRBV6-1 and TRBJ2-3; 7 nucleotides line up with TRBD1. The CDR3 has 14 residues. V lost 6 bases, J lost 6 bases, and 9 bases stayed unmatched. Germline V CDR1 and CDR2: MNHNS, SASEGT. The CDR3 DNA is TGTGCCAGCAGCAGAGAGACAGGGAAGGATACGCAGTATTTT. Translation gives CASSRETGKDTQYF.

The chain has TRBV5-6 and TRBJ1-6, with no clear D. V was trimmed by 4 bases and J by 0 bases, leaving 11 bases between them. This CDR3 is 16 amino acids long. Germline CDR1 SGHDT, CDR2 YYEEEE. DNA for the CDR3: TGTGCCAGCAGCCCTAGGGAGAGCTCCTATAATTCACCCCTCCACTTT. Translated: CASSPRESSYNSPLHF.

The rearrangement links TRBV6-1 to TRBJ2-7, with 8 bases fitting TRBD1. V shed 5 bases and J 3 bases; nucleotides not matched to a gene: 3. The CDR3 is 13 residues long. Germline CDR1 is MNHNS and CDR2 is SASEGT. The CDR3 reads CASSRGQGYEQYF. The CDR3 nucleotides are TGTGCCAGCAGTCGAGGACAGGGCTACGAGCAGTACTTC.

V gene TRBV19 combines with J gene TRBJ1-1; D remains unclear. Trimming cost V 7 bases and J 0 bases, with 12 bases left between them. Germline CDR1 and CDR2: LNHDA and SQIVND (reference sequence). The CDR3 is 14 residues long. The CDR3: CASKRETMNTEAFF. CDR3 coding DNA: TGTGCCAGTAAAAGGGAAACCATGAACACTGAAGCTTTCTTT.

The chain is built from TRBV18 and TRBJ2-1, with 10 bases matching TRBD2. Unmatched junction bases numbered 2, after V lost 3 bases and J lost 0 bases. The CDR3 sequence is 16 residues long. CDR1 and CDR2 (germline): KGHSH, LQKENI. CDR3 loop: CASSPTSGYSYNEQFF. As DNA, the CDR3 is TGTGCCAGCTCACCGACTAGCGGGTACTCCTACAATGAGCAGTTCTTC.

The chain combines TRBV27 with TRBJ2-7, with D possibly matching TRBD1 (6 bases). CDR3 size: 17 residues. Germline CDR1 is MNHEY and CDR2 is SMNVEV (reference sequence). V was cut by 2 bases and J by 0 bases, with 17 bases left in between. The CDR3 DNA reads TGTGCCAGCAGTTTAACGACTGGGGGCTACTTCTCCTACGAGCAGTACTTC. It is translated as CASSLTTGGYFSYEQYF.

The rearrangement uses TRBV6-5 and TRBJ1-2; unclear D gene. Germline CDR1 and CDR2: MNHEY and SVGAGI. The CDR3 totals 13 residues. With 10 bases removed from V and 0 bases from J, the gap between germline ends came to 12 bases. The CDR3 DNA is TGTGCCACCTCGGAGATAGCTAACTATGGCTACACCTTC. This translates into CATSEIANYGYTF.

J is TRBJ1-5 and V is TRBV30; tentatively, D is TRBD1 (5 bases). Germline CDR1 is GTSNPN and CDR2 is SVGIG (reference sequence). This CDR3 has 16 residues. The ends were cut back, 3 bases at V and 7 bases at J, with 22 bases in the middle. CDR3 residues: CAWSPLGREVGQPQHF. CDR3 bases: TGTGCCTGGAGCCCACTGGGCAGGGAGGTTGGGCAGCCCCAGCATTTT.

V usage is TRBV11-2 and J usage is TRBJ1-2, with D tentatively TRBD1 (5 bases). Trimming removed 3 bases at V and 4 bases at J, with 18 bases between. CDR3 size: 16 residues. Germline assignment: CDR1 SGHAT and CDR2 FQNNGV. CDR3 amino acids: CASSFRVELLPYGYTF. The CDR3 coding sequence is TGTGCCAGCAGCTTCAGGGTAGAGTTACTCCCCTATGGCTACACCTTC. Combining the CDR3 with reference TRBV11-2 and TRBJ1-2 gives the whole variable domain EAGVAQSPRYKIIEKRQSVAFWCNPISGHATLYWYQQILGQGPKLLIQFQNNGVVDDSQLPKDRFSAERLKGVDSTLKIQPAKLEDSAVYLCASSFRVELLPYGYTFGSGTRLTVV.

This chain connects TRBV30 to TRBJ2-3, with TRBD2 identical over 7 bases. The V and J ends lost 0 bases and 4 bases, in that order; junction bases with no gene match: 1. CDR3 length: 13 residues. CDR1 and CDR2 from the germline V gene are GTSNPN and SVGIG (reference sequence). The CDR3 sequence: CAWSVRGADTQYF. In nucleotides, the CDR3 is TGTGCCTGGAGTGTACGGGGGGCAGATACGCAGTATTTT.

The chain links TRBV9 to TRBJ1-6, with a weak D call TRBD1 (6 bases). Trimming cost V 4 bases and J 2 bases, with 16 bases left between them. The length of the CDR3 is 17 residues. Germline CDR1 is SGDLS and CDR2 is YYNGEE. CDR3 nucleotide sequence: TGTGCCAGCAGCCCAGGGGCGAGGGGAACCTATAATTCACCCCTCCACTTT. As protein: CASSPGARGTYNSPLHF.

Worth noting for this clone: The sample carries other DNA sequences with the same CDR3. V usage is TRBV11-3 and J usage is TRBJ2-2; no clear D. CDR3 length: 12 amino acids. Germline V gene lookup returns CDR1 SGHNT and CDR2 YENEEA. Deletions cut 0 bases from V and 6 bases from J, with 2 bases between. The DNA of the CDR3 is TGTGCCAGCAGCTTAGATTCCGGGGAGCTGTTTTTT. It is translated as CASSLDSGELFF.

The genes are TRBV7-9 and TRBJ2-3; TRBD1 might be the D (5 bases). The CDR3 covers 15 residues. The V gene lost 1 base and the J gene lost 1 base, with 9 bases spanning the gap. Looked up from germline, CDR1 is SEHNR and CDR2 is FQNEAQ (reference sequence). This CDR3 reads CASSLVIGGTDTQYF. The CDR3 coding sequence is TGTGCCAGCAGCTTAGTGATAGGGGGCACAGATACGCAGTATTTT.

V and J are TRBV9 and TRBJ2-1, with 7 bases aligning to TRBD1. The V gene end was trimmed by 2 bases and the J gene end by 0 bases; junction bases not matched to a gene: 14. Germline V gives CDR1 SGDLS, CDR2 YYNGEE. This CDR3 contains 19 residues. The chain's CDR3 is CASSVVPGQRVSSYNEQFF. CDR3 in DNA: TGTGCCAGCAGCGTCGTCCCGGGACAGAGAGTTAGCTCCTACAATGAGCAGTTCTTC.

The V gene is TRBV30, the J gene TRBJ2-1; a possible D gene is TRBD2 (6 bases). This CDR3 is 15 amino acids long. The ends were cut back, 7 bases at V and 2 bases at J, with 18 bases in the middle. CDR1 and CDR2 from the germline V gene are GTSNPN and SVGIG (reference sequence). The CDR3 loop reads CASGDRGGPYNEQFF. The CDR3 region has the DNA TGTGCCTCGGGAGATAGGGGCGGGCCCTACAATGAGCAGTTCTTC. Combining the CDR3 with reference TRBV30 and TRBJ2-1 gives the whole variable domain SQTIHQWPATLVQPVGSPLSLECTVEGTSNPNLYWYRQAAGRGLQLLFYSVGIGQISSEVPQNLSASRPQDRQFILSSKKLLLSDSGFYLCASGDRGGPYNEQFFGPGTRLTVL.

The chain is built from TRBV2 and TRBJ2-1; 14 nucleotides align to TRBD2. The CDR3 runs 17 residues. Germline loops: CDR1 SNHLY, CDR2 FYNNEI. V was pared by 7 bases and J by 9 bases, with 14 bases of the junction left unmatched. The CDR3 nucleotides read TGTGCCAGCACCGGGACTAGCGGGAGAGGGGGTCTGTTTGAGCAGTTCTTC. It yields the protein CASTGTSGRGGLFEQFF.

The chain has TRBV10-3 and TRBJ2-7, with D perhaps being TRBD1 or TRBD2 (6 bases each). V lost 6 bases to trimming and J lost 2 bases, with 8 bases between them. Germline V gene lookup returns CDR1 ENHRY and CDR2 SYGVKD. The CDR3 extends over 12 amino acids. This CDR3 reads CAIREGAYEQYF. The DNA of the CDR3 is TGTGCCATCAGGGAGGGGGCCTACGAGCAGTACTTC.

The chain is built from TRBV28 and TRBJ1-2, with D unclear. Trimming shortened V by 7 bases and J by 2 bases, and 5 bases separated the two germline ends. The CDR3 consists of 11 residues. Germline values: CDR1 MDHEN, CDR2 SYDVKM. CDR3 sequence (DNA): TGTGCCAGCACCAGAAACTATGGCTACACCTTC. Residues: CASTRNYGYTF.

V usage is TRBV19 and J usage is TRBJ2-5; D not certain. With 1 base removed from V and 5 bases from J, the gap between germline ends came to 17 bases. CDR3 length: 16 residues. The germline V gene has CDR1 LNHDA and CDR2 SQIVND (reference sequence). The CDR3 DNA reads as TGTGCCAGTAGTATAGGGGCCCTTCACATTCCGGAGACCCAGTACTTC. Its protein product is CASSIGALHIPETQYF.

CDR3 coding DNA: TGTGCCAGCAGTGCAAACAGGGGGCCCAGGTACGAGCAGTACTTC. Translation: CASSANRGPRYEQYF. This rearrangement joins TRBV25-1 to TRBJ2-7; 9 bases map to TRBD1. J lost 4 bases, V lost 4 bases, and 8 bases had no gene match. CDR1 MGHDK and CDR2 SYGVNS come from the germline V gene. This CDR3 has 15 amino acids.

This clone was seen once. The chain carries TRBV18 and TRBJ2-3; perhaps TRBD1 as D (5 bases). Trimming left V 2 bases short and J 6 bases short, with 12 bases between. Germline CDR1 KGHSH, CDR2 LQKENI. The CDR3 length is 14 residues. CDR3: CASSPELKGDTQYF. CDR3 in DNA: TGTGCCAGCTCACCAGAGCTCAAGGGGGATACGCAGTATTTT.

The V gene is TRBV30, the J gene TRBJ1-2; TRBD1 is a possible D gene (6 bases). The CDR3 is 12 residues long. Looked up from germline, CDR1 is GTSNPN and CDR2 is SVGIG (reference sequence). V lost 0 bases and J 7 bases, leaving 9 bases between the germline ends. The CDR3 nucleotides read TGTGCCTGGAGTGTAGGGGGGTTTGGCTACACCTTC. It encodes CAWSVGGFGYTF.

This chain links TRBV14 with TRBJ1-1, with D hard to call. The CDR3 contains 13 residues. Germline loops: CDR1 SGHDN, CDR2 FVKESK. Trimming cost V 3 bases and J 6 bases, with 11 bases left between them. The CDR3 DNA sequence: TGTGCCAGCAGCCATTGGGTCATTTCTGAAGCTTTCTTT. Its translation is CASSHWVISEAFF.

This clone was observed a few times. The chain couples TRBV5-1 to TRBJ2-7; 9 bases map to TRBD2. The CDR3 consists of 15 residues. After removal of 0 bases from V and 2 bases from J, the junction contained 3 bases not matched to a gene. The germline gives CDR1 SGHRS, CDR2 YFSETQ. The DNA of the CDR3 is TGCGCCAGCAGCTTGGTGGCGGGGGGGGCCTACGAGCAGTACTTC. Translation gives CASSLVAGGAYEQYF.